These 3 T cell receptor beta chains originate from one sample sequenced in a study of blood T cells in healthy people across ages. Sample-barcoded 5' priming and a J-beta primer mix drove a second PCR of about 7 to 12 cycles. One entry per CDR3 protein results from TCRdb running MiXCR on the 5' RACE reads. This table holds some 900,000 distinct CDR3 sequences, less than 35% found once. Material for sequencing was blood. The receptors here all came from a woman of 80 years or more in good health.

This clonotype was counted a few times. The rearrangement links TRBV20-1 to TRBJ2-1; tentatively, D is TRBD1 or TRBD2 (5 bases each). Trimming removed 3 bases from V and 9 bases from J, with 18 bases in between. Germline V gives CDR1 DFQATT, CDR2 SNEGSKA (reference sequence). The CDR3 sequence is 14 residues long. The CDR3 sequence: CSASGRGRGFEQFF. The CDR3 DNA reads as TGCAGTGCTAGCGGAAGGGGCCGGGGATTTGAGCAGTTCTTC.

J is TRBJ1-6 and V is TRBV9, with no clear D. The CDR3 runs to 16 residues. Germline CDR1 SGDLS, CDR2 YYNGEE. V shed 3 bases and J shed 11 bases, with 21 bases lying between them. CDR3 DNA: TGTGCCAGCAGCGCGGCAACATCAGAGATGAATACACCCCTCCACTTT. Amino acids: CASSAATSEMNTPLHF.

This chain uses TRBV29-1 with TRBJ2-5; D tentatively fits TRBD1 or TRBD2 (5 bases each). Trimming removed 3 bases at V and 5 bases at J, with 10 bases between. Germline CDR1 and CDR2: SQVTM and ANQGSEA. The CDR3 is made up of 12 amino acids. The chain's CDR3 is CSVDEGRETQYF. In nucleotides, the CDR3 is TGCAGCGTTGACGAGGGGCGGGAGACCCAGTACTTC.